This T cell receptor beta chain was observed in a study of T-cell reconstitution after alpha-beta-depleted transplantation in children. The library targeted TCRbeta and was prepared with unique molecular identifiers. TCRdb re-called the PCR reads with MiXCR, one entry per CDR3 protein. The sample yields around 360,000 distinct CDR3 sequences, about 9.4% seen once. This CDR3 is built from 13 residues. The germline CDR1 and CDR2 sequences are MNHNS and SASEGT. V lost 9 bases to trimming and J lost 6 bases, with 15 bases between them. The chain couples TRBV6-1 to TRBJ2-1; the D is unclear. This receptor was identified in a human donor who donated a stem cell graft to a child with acute lymphoblastic leukemia. The input for sequencing was PBMCs from the stem cell graft donor, taken from the stem cell graft. The chain's CDR3 is CASAFGDGNEQFF. The CDR3 coding sequence is TGTGCCAGTGCATTTGGTGATGGCAATGAGCAGTTCTTC.